The rows below give T cell receptor beta chains drawn from one sample of a study of T cell changes during pregnancy in multiple sclerosis. Sequenced by immunoSEQ multiplex PCR; TCRdb stores in-frame clones only, minus some. The sample yields about 61,000 clones, 90% seen once. This material consisted of peripheral blood, taken in the first trimester of pregnancy. Receptors originate from a female donor in good health, enrolled as a control in a pregnancy study. Each CDR3 is given with its conserved first and last residue. The order of the fields is clone size, J gene, D gene, V gene, CDR3 protein, CDR3 DNA. The D gene is left open where the match is weak. Not all rows give a size; the values are once, few, many and, for expanded clones, a class.

-,TRBJ2-7,-,TRBV10-2,CASRDESGLYEQYF,TGCGCCAGCAGGGACGAGTCGGGACTCTACGAGCAGTACTTC
-,TRBJ1-6,-,TRBV7-2,CASSSRQSGVTYNSPLHF,TGTGCCAGCAGCTCCCGCCAATCAGGGGTTACCTATAATTCACCCCTCCACTTT
once,TRBJ2-1,TRBD2,TRBV7-6,CASSLDSGGAIKEQFF,TGTGCCAGCAGCTTAGATAGCGGGGGGGCAATAAAGGAGCAGTTCTTC
-,TRBJ1-4,TRBD1,TRBV7-2,CASSSWTGSYEKLFF,TGTGCCAGCAGCTCCTGGACAGGGTCTTATGAAAAACTGTTTTTT
-,TRBJ2-1,-,TRBV5-6,CASTTGVGGKQFF,TGTGCCAGCACCACGGGCGTAGGGGGAAAACAGTTCTTC
-,TRBJ2-7,-,TRBV7-7,CASTPFPQTGYHYEQYF,TGTGCCAGCACCCCTTTCCCCCAGACAGGTTATCACTACGAGCAGTACTTC
-,TRBJ2-7,TRBD1,TRBV5-4,CASRNTGEPGYEQYF,TGTGCCAGCCGAAACACAGGGGAGCCGGGTTACGAGCAGTACTTC
-,TRBJ2-2,-,TRBV11-1,CASSLGRGGELFF,TGTGCCAGCAGCCTTGGACGGGGCGGGGAGCTGTTTTTT
few,TRBJ2-3,TRBD2,TRBV2,CASLEFIGTRAGNF,TGTGCCAGCCTAGAGTTTATTGGGACCCGAGCGGGGAATTTT
-,TRBJ2-2,TRBD2,TRBV9,CASSVAASGGAGELFF,TGTGCCAGCAGCGTAGCGGCTAGCGGGGGAGCCGGGGAGCTGTTTTTT